What follows are 3 T cell receptor beta chains derived from one specimen sequenced in a study of blood T cell repertoires in COVID-19. Only in-frame clones appear in the TCRdb table, and some are missing; sequencing was by immunoSEQ multiplex PCR. Among about 380,000 clones, approximately 80% were seen once, and the ten largest hold 0.85% to 1.3%. The sample was peripheral blood. All receptors come from a human donor with acute or convalescent COVID-19. The donor label of this sample is uncertain.

This chain links TRBV5-1 with TRBJ1-1; a possible D gene is TRBD1 (6 bases). Trimming took 4 bases from V and 1 from J, leaving 8 bases between them. The CDR3 loop spans 13 amino acids. Germline CDR1 SGHRS, CDR2 YFSETQ. CDR3 sequence (DNA): TGCGCCAGCAGCGGGACACAGAACACTGAAGCTTTCTTT. It is translated as CASSGTQNTEAFF. Supplemented by reference TRBV5-1 and TRBJ1-1, the full variable domain reads KAGVTQTPRYLIKTRGQQVTLSCSPISGHRSVSWYQQTPGQGLQFLFEYFSETQRNKGNFPGRFSGRQFSNSRSEMNVSTLELGDSALYLCASSGTQNTEAFFGQGTRLTVV.

The chain links TRBV5-6 to TRBJ1-2, with 8 bases identical to TRBD1. The CDR3 sequence is 15 residues long. The V gene's germline CDR1 is SGHDT and CDR2 YYEEEE. V lost 2 bases to trimming and J lost 4 bases; unmatched junction nucleotides: 7. The CDR3 coding sequence is TGTGCCAGCAGCTTCGGGGACAGGTCTGGCTATGGCTACACCTTC. This translates into CASSFGDRSGYGYTF.

The chain uses TRBV18 and TRBJ1-6; D is unresolved. Per the germline V gene, CDR1 is KGHSH and CDR2 is LQKENI. The V end was cut by 3 bases, the J end by 7 bases, with 16 bases between. The CDR3 is 16 amino acids. The CDR3 loop is CASSPPRPTGNSPLHF. CDR3 sequence (DNA): TGTGCCAGCTCACCTCCCCGACCCACGGGGAATTCACCCCTCCACTTT.